This T cell receptor beta chain was captured by sequencing in a study of OX40 agonist ivuxolimab in advanced cancers. Whole-study results and caveats: At doses 0.1 to 3.0 mg/kg, CD4+ and CD8+ clones expanded.

On this clone itself: Its cognate antigen is unknown.

V was clipped by 4 bases and J by 11 bases; unmatched bases: 12. This CDR3 contains 15 residues. Germline V gives CDR1 SGHDT, CDR2 YYEEEE. Profiled with immunoSEQ multiplex PCR; TCRdb holds only in-frame clones, not every one. This sample has some 79,000 clones; about 90% occur once, and the top ten carry about 4%. This chain links TRBV5-6 with TRBJ2-3; 11 bases agree with TRBD2. The input for sequencing was CD4+ or CD8+ T cells sorted from blood, taken in a trial of the OX40 agonist ivuxolimab. The TCR sequence derives from an adult with an advanced solid tumor such as melanoma, head and neck, liver or kidney cancer. The DNA of the CDR3 is TGTGCCAGCAGCGGTAGCGGGAGGGCCTACGCAGGGCAGTATTTT. The encoded protein is CASSGSGRAYAGQYF.